The present T cell receptor (beta chain) was sequenced within a study of technical replicates of blood from several donors. This CDR3 is 16 amino acids long. CDR1 and CDR2 (germline): MNHEY, SMNVEV (reference sequence). V lost 2 bases to trimming and J lost 0 bases; unmatched junction nucleotides: 7. Assay: immunoSEQ multiplex PCR; the TCRdb copy retains only in-frame clones and omits some. Here the sample spans 65,000 to 80,000 clones, about 97% being singletons. This chain connects TRBV27 to TRBJ2-7, with 7 bases fitting TRBD2. The source is a human donor in good health. The material sequenced was T cells isolated from PBMCs. CDR3 protein: CASSLRVGGPSYEQYF. For the CDR3, the DNA is TGTGCCAGCAGTTTAAGGGTGGGAGGGCCCTCCTACGAGCAGTACTTC.